This section outlines one TCR beta chain sequence together with its context. Its antigen is still unknown. Repertoires were generated with immunoSEQ multiplex PCR, while TCRdb's copy carries only in-frame clones and drops some. The sample records 10,000 to 13,000 clones, 60% to 75% being singletons. The germline V gene encodes CDR1 SGHKS and CDR2 YYEKEE (reference sequence). The V gene lost 0 bases and the J gene lost 1 base, with 8 bases spanning the gap. The CDR3 runs to 14 residues. These data come from a study of CD4+ T cells in melanoma. Study results and caveats: Neoantigen-specific CD4+ T cells in melanoma reportedly had diverse differentiation states. CD8+ T cell, macrophage and B cell function reportedly correlated with neoantigen-specific CD4+ T cells.

The chain is built from TRBV5-5 and TRBJ2-7; D not certain. The receptor was derived from a human donor with melanoma. The specimen was cells from a culture (not recorded whether cultured in vitro). The CDR3 bases are TGTGCCAGCAGCTTGGTAGAGAGGTCCTACGAGCAGTACTTC. Protein sequence: CASSLVERSYEQYF.